This T cell receptor (beta chain) stems from a study of cytomegalovirus exposure and HLA in healthy donors. Germline V gives CDR1 MNHNY, CDR2 SVGAGI (reference sequence). The V segment lost 6 bases and the J segment 0 bases; nucleotides outside the gene matches: 6. The CDR3 has 15 amino acids. This PCR relied on a set of 60 Vbeta primers and 13 Jbeta primers. Sequencing was performed with immunoSEQ multiplex PCR; in TCRdb, only in-frame clones are kept and a portion is missing. This table has more than 50,000 clones, around 79% appearing once. The sequenced sample consisted of PBMCs. This chain links TRBV6-6 with TRBJ2-7; 9 bases are shared with TRBD1. This sequence was found in a female donor in good health and CMV-seronegative. The CDR3 loop reads CASREYRGPSYEQYF. The CDR3 bases are TGTGCCAGCAGGGAGTACAGGGGGCCCTCCTACGAGCAGTACTTC.